What follows describes a single T cell receptor beta chain. The antigen is undetermined. The method was immunoSEQ multiplex PCR; TCRdb's version includes in-frame clones alone and lacks a portion of them. The sample yields 140,000 to 150,000 clones, just over 90% seen once. This specimen comes from a study of T cell responses to AZD1222 COVID-19 vaccine. Study-wide results and caveats: Only a handful of individuals given AZD1222 were seropositive at baseline. Once two AZD1222 doses were given, Spike-specific TCR breadth and depth went up.

V was trimmed by 3 bases and J by 9 bases, leaving 9 bases between them. Germline V gene sequence: CDR1 MNHEY, CDR2 SMNVEV (reference sequence). The CDR3 loop spans 12 amino acids. The chain recombines TRBV27 with TRBJ1-5, with D hard to call. Specimen: peripheral blood, collected on day 0 of MenACWY control vaccination. The TCR sequence derives from an adult in good health. The CDR3 DNA reads as TGTGCCAGCAGTTTTACGGGTCGGCCCCAGCATTTT. It is translated as CASSFTGRPQHF.